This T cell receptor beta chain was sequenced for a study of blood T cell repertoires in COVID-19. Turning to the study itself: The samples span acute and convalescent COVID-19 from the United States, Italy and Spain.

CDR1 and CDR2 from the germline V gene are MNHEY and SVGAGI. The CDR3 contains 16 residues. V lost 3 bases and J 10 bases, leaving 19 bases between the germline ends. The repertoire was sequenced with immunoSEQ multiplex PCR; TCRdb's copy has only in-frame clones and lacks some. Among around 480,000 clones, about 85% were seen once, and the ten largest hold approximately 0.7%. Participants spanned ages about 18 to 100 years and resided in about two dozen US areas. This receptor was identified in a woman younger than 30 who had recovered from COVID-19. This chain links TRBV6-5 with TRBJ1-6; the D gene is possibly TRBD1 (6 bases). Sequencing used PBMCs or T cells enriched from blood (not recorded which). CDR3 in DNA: TGTGCCAGCAGTTATGAGTTTGCATCCAGGGGATCACCCCTCCACTTT. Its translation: CASSYEFASRGSPLHF.